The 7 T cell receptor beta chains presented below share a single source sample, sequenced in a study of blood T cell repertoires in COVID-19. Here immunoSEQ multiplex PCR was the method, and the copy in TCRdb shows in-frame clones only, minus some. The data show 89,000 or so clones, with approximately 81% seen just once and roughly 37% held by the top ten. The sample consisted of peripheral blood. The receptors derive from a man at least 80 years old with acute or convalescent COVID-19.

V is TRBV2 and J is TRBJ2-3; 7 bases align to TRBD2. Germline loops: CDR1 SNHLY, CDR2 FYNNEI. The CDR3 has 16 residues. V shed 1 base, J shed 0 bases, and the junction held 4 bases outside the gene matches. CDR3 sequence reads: CASSEVQRGSTDTQYF. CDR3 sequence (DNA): TGTGCCAGCAGTGAAGTCCAGCGGGGTAGCACAGATACGCAGTATTTT. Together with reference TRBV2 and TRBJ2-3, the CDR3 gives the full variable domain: EPEVTQTPSHQVTQMGQEVILRCVPISNHLYFYWYRQILGQKVEFLVSFYNNEISEKSEIFDDQFSVERPDGSNFTLKIRSTKLEDSAMYFCASSEVQRGSTDTQYFGPGTRLTVL.

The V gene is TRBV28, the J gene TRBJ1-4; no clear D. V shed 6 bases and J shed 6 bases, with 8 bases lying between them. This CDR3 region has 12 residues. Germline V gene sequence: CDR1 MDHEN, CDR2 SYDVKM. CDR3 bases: TGTGCCAGCAGGGGGAGGTATGAAAAACTGTTTTTT. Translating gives CASRGRYEKLFF.

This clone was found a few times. The CDR3 spells CASSTRGTNYGYTF. The CDR3 DNA reads TGTGCCAGTAGTACTAGGGGGACAAACTATGGCTACACCTTC. V gene TRBV19 combines with J gene TRBJ1-2, with D maybe TRBD1 (6 bases). V lost 4 bases, J lost 2 bases, and 11 bases lay in between. The CDR3 extends over 14 amino acids. Germline CDR1 is LNHDA and CDR2 is SQIVND (reference sequence).

CDR3 residues: CASSEIAGAYEQYF. CDR3 DNA: TGTGCCAGCAGTGAGATAGCGGGAGCCTACGAGCAGTACTTC. V usage is TRBV21-1 and J usage is TRBJ2-7; the table's D call, TRBD2, was not checked against the DNA. TRBV21-1 is assigned pseudogene status. The CDR3 is made up of 14 amino acids.

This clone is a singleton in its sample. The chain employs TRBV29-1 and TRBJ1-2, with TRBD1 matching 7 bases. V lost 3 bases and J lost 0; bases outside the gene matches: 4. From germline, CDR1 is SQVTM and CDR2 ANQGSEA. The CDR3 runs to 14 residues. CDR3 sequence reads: CSVDGGQSNYGYTF. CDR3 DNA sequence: TGCAGCGTTGACGGGGGACAGTCTAACTATGGCTACACCTTC. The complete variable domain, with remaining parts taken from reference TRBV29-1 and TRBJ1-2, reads SAVISQKPSRDICQRGTSLTIQCQVDSQVTMMFWYRQQPGQSLTLIATANQGSEATYESGFVIDKFPISRPNLTFSTLTVSNMSPEDSSIYLCSVDGGQSNYGYTFGSGTRLTVV.

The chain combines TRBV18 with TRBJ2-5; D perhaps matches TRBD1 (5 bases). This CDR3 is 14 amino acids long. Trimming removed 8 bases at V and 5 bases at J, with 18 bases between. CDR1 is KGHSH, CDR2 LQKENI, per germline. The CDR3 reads CASQGAPIVETQYF. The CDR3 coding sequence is TGTGCCAGCCAAGGGGCCCCGATAGTCGAGACCCAGTACTTC.

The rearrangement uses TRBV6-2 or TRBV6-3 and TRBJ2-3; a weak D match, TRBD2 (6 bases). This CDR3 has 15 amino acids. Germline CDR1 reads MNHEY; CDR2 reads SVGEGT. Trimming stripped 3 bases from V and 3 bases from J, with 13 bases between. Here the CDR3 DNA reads TGTGCCAGCAGTTATGGCGGGATCGGTACAGATACGCAGTATTTT. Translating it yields CASSYGGIGTDTQYF.